This is a list of T cell receptor beta chains from one sample in a study of T cells after yellow fever vaccination. From the 5' RACE reads, TCRdb called clonotypes with MiXCR, one entry per CDR3 protein. The table has 600,000 to 750,000 distinct CDR3 sequences, roughly 12% seen once. The sequencing here drew on PBMCs, taken on the day of the yellow fever booster vaccination. Every receptor here comes from a man under 40 who received the YFV17D yellow fever vaccine. CDR3s include the opening cysteine and the closing phenylalanine or tryptophan. Fields, in order: V gene, D gene, J gene, clone size, CDR3 DNA, CDR3 protein. A D gene is named only where the DNA matches it firmly. Size is omitted from some rows. Given values are once, few, many or a class for expanded clones.

TRBV9	.	TRBJ1-4	.	TGTGCCAGCAGCGCGAACCTTCAGGGAGGATTTCGGGAAAAACTGTTTTTT	CASSANLQGGFREKLFF
TRBV6-2/TRBV6-3	.	TRBJ1-1	.	TGTGCCAGCAGGAGGACAGTCTACGCCACTGAAGCTTTCTTT	CASRRTVYATEAFF
TRBV7-9	.	TRBJ2-1	few	TGTGCCAGCAGCTTCCCGAAGGGGAGTGAGCAGTTCTTC	CASSFPKGSEQFF
TRBV10-3	.	TRBJ1-1	.	TGTGCCACTAAGGGAGCCCTGGGCATTTCGGACACTGAAGCTTTCTTT	CATKGALGISDTEAFF
TRBV5-5	.	TRBJ1-1	.	TGTGCCAGCAGCTTGTTCAGCCACACTGAAGCTTTCTTT	CASSLFSHTEAFF
TRBV6-5	.	TRBJ2-7	few	TGTGCCAGCAGTTACGGCGGGGCTGGCTACGAGCAGTACTTC	CASSYGGAGYEQYF
TRBV20-1	.	TRBJ2-5	few	TGCAGTGCTATTACTATGAGGGAGACCCAGTACTTC	CSAITMRETQYF
TRBV14	.	TRBJ2-2	few	TGTGCCAGCAGTGGTAGGGGAATTGCCGGGGAGCTGTTTTTT	CASSGRGIAGELFF
TRBV20-1	TRBD2	TRBJ2-5	.	TGCAGTACTAGCGGGAGGGCCAGAGGGGACCAGTACTTC	CSTSGRARGDQYF
TRBV9	.	TRBJ2-3	.	TGTGCCAGCAGCGCCCCTAGGACAGATACGCAGTATTTT	CASSAPRTDTQYF
TRBV7-8	.	TRBJ2-1	.	TGTGCCAGCAACGATGACCCTACGGGGCGCAATGAGCAGTTCTTC	CASNDDPTGRNEQFF
TRBV19	TRBD1	TRBJ2-5	few	TGTGCCAGTACCACTTGGACAGGAGAGACCCAGTACTTC	CASTTWTGETQYF
TRBV5-1	.	TRBJ2-3	few	TGCGCCAGCAGGGCTGGGAGTTCAGATACGCAGTATTTT	CASRAGSSDTQYF
TRBV27	TRBD2	TRBJ2-3	few	TGTGCCAGCAGTTTAACTAGCGGGAGCCCTACAGATACGCAGTATTTT	CASSLTSGSPTDTQYF
TRBV19	TRBD1	TRBJ1-2	.	TGTGCCAGTCTTTTTACAGGGGGCACCTATGGCTACACCTTC	CASLFTGGTYGYTF
TRBV21-1	.	TRBJ2-1	.	TGTGCCAGCAGCGTTTCGGGACAGGGGGGGAACAACAATGAGCAGTTCTTC	CASSVSGQGGNNNEQFF
TRBV30	.	TRBJ1-4	.	TGTGCCTGGAGTGTAGAGGGAGGAAAACTGTTTTTT	CAWSVEGGKLFF
TRBV29-1	TRBD1	TRBJ2-7	.	TGCAGCGTTTGGGCAAGGACAGGGGGCGTCGAGCAGTACTTC	CSVWARTGGVEQYF
TRBV3-1	TRBD2	TRBJ2-7	.	TGTGCCAGCAGCCAAGATCTCAGACTAGCGGACAACTCCTACGAGCAGTACTTC	CASSQDLRLADNSYEQYF
TRBV18	TRBD2	TRBJ2-1	.	TGTGCCAGCTCTCTCAAAAAAGGGACTAGCATAGGGTCCTACAATGAGCAGTTCTTC	CASSLKKGTSIGSYNEQFF
TRBV7-2	TRBD2	TRBJ2-1	many	TGTGCCAGCAGCTTGGTCGGGACTAGCGGAAACAATGAGCAGTTCTTC	CASSLVGTSGNNEQFF
TRBV7-2	.	TRBJ2-7	few	TGTGCCAGCAGCCAGCGGACAGCCTACGAGCAGTACTTC	CASSQRTAYEQYF
TRBV7-9	.	TRBJ2-7	.	TGTGCCAGCAGCTTAGATATTGCCGAGCAGTACTTC	CASSLDIAEQYF
TRBV21-1	.	TRBJ2-5	.	TGTGCCAGCAGCGCCCGACTTAGCGGGAGGGCGGAGACCCAGTACTTC	CASSARLSGRAETQYF
TRBV7-6	TRBD1	TRBJ2-7	.	TGTGCCAGCAGCTTACTAGGCTCAGGGGGCGAGCAGTACTTC	CASSLLGSGGEQYF
TRBV20-1	TRBD1	TRBJ1-2	many	TGCAGTGCTAGAGATCGACAGGGGGCGCGAGGCTACACCTTC	CSARDRQGARGYTF
TRBV2	TRBD2	TRBJ2-1	few	TGTGCCAGCAATGGACTAGCGGGCGAGGTTGGTAATGAGCAGTTCTTC	CASNGLAGEVGNEQFF
TRBV11-2	.	TRBJ2-7	.	TGTGCCAGCAGCTTAGAGGACAGACCCCCGGGCTTC	CASSLEDRPPGF
TRBV7-2	TRBD1	TRBJ1-1	.	TGTGCCAGCAGCCCACGGACAGGAGGAGCTTTCTTT	CASSPRTGGAFF
TRBV4-1	.	TRBJ2-1	.	TGCGCCAGCAGCCAAGATGGGCCCGGAAATGAGCAGTTCTTC	CASSQDGPGNEQFF
TRBV11-2	.	TRBJ2-7	few	TGTGCCAGCAGCTTCGATCAGACAGTGTCCTCCTACGAGCAGTACTTC	CASSFDQTVSSYEQYF
TRBV20-1	TRBD1	TRBJ1-2	.	TGCAGTGCGCCTGTCCCGGGACAGGGAAGTAGTGGCTACACCTTC	CSAPVPGQGSSGYTF
TRBV20-1	.	TRBJ2-5	few	TGCAGTGCTAGAGAAACCCCCTGGAGGGGCCAAGAGACCCAGTACTTC	CSARETPWRGQETQYF
TRBV12-3/TRBV12-4	.	TRBJ1-1	few	TGTGCCAGCAGTTTGTATTCTAACACTGAAGCTTTCTTT	CASSLYSNTEAFF
TRBV20-1	.	TRBJ2-3	.	TGCAGTGCTAGTACGCCTAGCACAGATACGCAGTATTTT	CSASTPSTDTQYF
TRBV27	.	TRBJ1-1	few	TGTGCCAGCAGTTTATCGCAGGGCACTGAAGCTTTCTTT	CASSLSQGTEAFF
TRBV20-1	.	TRBJ2-7	few	TGCAGTGCTAACAATTACGGATCCTACGAGCAGTACTTC	CSANNYGSYEQYF
TRBV5-1	.	TRBJ2-3	many	TGCGCCAGCAGCTTGCTGGGAGATACGCAGTATTTT	CASSLLGDTQYF
TRBV21-1	.	TRBJ2-5	few	TGTGCCAGCAGCAAAAGCGAAGGGGCGGGAGGAAGGTGGGGAGAGACCCAGTACTTC	CASSKSEGAGGRWGETQYF
TRBV7-2	TRBD2	TRBJ2-1	.	TGTGCCAGCAGCTTAGGTGGGACTATCTCCTACAATGAGCAGTTCTTC	CASSLGGTISYNEQFF
TRBV7-6	.	TRBJ2-3	.	TGTGCCAGCAGCTTAGGATCCACTTGGGATACGCAGTATTTT	CASSLGSTWDTQYF
TRBV30	.	TRBJ2-1	few	TGTGCCTGGTCAGTGGCGGACTCCTACAATGAGCAGTTCTTC	CAWSVADSYNEQFF
TRBV6-2/TRBV6-3	.	TRBJ1-6	.	TGTGCCAGCACAAGAATCGGCATCTCCGCATCACCCCTCCACTTT	CASTRIGISASPLHF
TRBV9	.	TRBJ2-7	few	TGTGCCAGCAGCGTTCGGGGGGACAGGCACTACGAGCAGTACTTC	CASSVRGDRHYEQYF
TRBV12-3/TRBV12-4	.	TRBJ1-5	few	TGTGCCAGCACCCCTTCGGATAATCAGCCCCAGCATTTT	CASTPSDNQPQHF
TRBV7-3	TRBD2	TRBJ2-2	few	TGTGCCAGCAGAAGTGATCCGGGACTAGCGGGAGTTGACGACACCGGGGAGCTGTTTTTT	CASRSDPGLAGVDDTGELFF
TRBV27	.	TRBJ1-6	.	TGTGCCAGCAGTTTAAGCGCAAATTCACCCCTCCACTTT	CASSLSANSPLHF
TRBV5-1	.	TRBJ2-7	.	TGCGCCAGCAGCAGGACAGAGTACGAGCAGTACTTC	CASSRTEYEQYF
TRBV12-5	.	TRBJ2-7	few	TGTGCTAGTGGTTTGGTACCCCGGGACTCCAGCTCCTACGAGCAGTACTTC	CASGLVPRDSSSYEQYF
TRBV4-3	TRBD1	TRBJ2-1	many	TGCGCCAGCAGCTTAGACAGGGGTCGTTACAATGAGCAGTTCTTC	CASSLDRGRYNEQFF
TRBV6-2/TRBV6-3	TRBD2	TRBJ2-2	many	TGTGCCAGCAGAGAAAGCGGGAGGTTCGGGGAGCTGTTTTTT	CASRESGRFGELFF
TRBV9	.	TRBJ2-5	few	TGTGCCAGCAGCGCCTCTTCAGGGTTGGGGGCCGAGACCCAGTACTTC	CASSASSGLGAETQYF
TRBV20-1	TRBD2	TRBJ2-5	.	TGCAGTGCTCCTCCGACTAGCGGGGCTCAAGAGACCCAGTACTTC	CSAPPTSGAQETQYF
TRBV7-2	.	TRBJ2-1	.	TGTGCCAGCAGCCAGGCCGGGACACCGAACAATGAGCAGTTCTTC	CASSQAGTPNNEQFF